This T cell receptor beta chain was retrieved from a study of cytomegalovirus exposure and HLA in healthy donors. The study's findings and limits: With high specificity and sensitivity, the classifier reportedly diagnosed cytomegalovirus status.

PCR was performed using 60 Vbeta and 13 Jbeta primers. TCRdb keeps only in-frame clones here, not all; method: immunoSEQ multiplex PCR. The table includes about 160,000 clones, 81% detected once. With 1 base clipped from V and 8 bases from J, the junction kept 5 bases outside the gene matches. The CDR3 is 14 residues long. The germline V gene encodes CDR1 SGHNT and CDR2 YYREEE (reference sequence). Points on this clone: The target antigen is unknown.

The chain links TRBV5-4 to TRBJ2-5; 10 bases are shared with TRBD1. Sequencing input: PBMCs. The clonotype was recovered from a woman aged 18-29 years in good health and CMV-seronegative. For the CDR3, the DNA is TGTGCCAGCAGCTTGAGGGACAGGGGAGTAACCCAGTACTTC. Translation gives CASSLRDRGVTQYF.